This record covers a single TCR beta chain. Its antigen is not known. These data originate in a study of OX40 agonist ivuxolimab in advanced cancers. At the level of the study: Patients received ivuxolimab, an agonistic anti-OX40 (CD134) antibody. The study enrolled dose-escalation patients with hepatocellular carcinoma, melanoma, renal cell or head and neck cancer.

Study-level findings and limits: The work left the antigen specificity of expanded peripheral T cells undetermined.

The germline V and J ends were trimmed by 4 bases and 2 bases, with 11 bases remaining between them. The CDR3 totals 14 residues. Germline loops: CDR1 MNHEY, CDR2 SMNVEV (reference sequence). Repertoires were generated with immunoSEQ multiplex PCR, while TCRdb's copy carries only in-frame clones and drops some. The sample holds about 19,000 clones, about 92% seen once. The V and J genes are TRBV27 and TRBJ2-5, with D tentatively TRBD1 (5 bases). The sequence derives from an adult with an advanced solid tumor such as melanoma, head and neck, liver or kidney cancer. This material consisted of CD4+ or CD8+ T cells sorted from blood, taken in a trial of the OX40 agonist ivuxolimab. This chain's CDR3 is CASSSDNIQETQYF. The DNA of the CDR3 is TGTGCCAGCAGTTCGGACAATATACAAGAGACCCAGTACTTC.